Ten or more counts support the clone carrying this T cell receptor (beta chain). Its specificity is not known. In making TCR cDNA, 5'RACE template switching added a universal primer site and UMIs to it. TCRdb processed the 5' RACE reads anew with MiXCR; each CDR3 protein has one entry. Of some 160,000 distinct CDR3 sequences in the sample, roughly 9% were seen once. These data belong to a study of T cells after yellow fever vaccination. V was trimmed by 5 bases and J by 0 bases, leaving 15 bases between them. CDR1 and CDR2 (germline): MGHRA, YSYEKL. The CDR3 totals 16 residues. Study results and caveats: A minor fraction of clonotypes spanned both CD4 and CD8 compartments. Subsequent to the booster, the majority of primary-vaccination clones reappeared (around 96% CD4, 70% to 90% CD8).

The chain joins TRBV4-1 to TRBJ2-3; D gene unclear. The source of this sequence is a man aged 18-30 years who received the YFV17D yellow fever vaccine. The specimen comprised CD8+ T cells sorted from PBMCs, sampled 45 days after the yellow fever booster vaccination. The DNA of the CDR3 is TGCGCCAGCAGCGATCTCCGGTTGGGGAGCACAGATACGCAGTATTTT. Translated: CASSDLRLGSTDTQYF.